The sequence of this T cell receptor beta chain was determined in a study of multiple sclerosis patients with progressive multifocal leukoencephalopathy. Regarding time point: time of PML onset. Data came from immunoSEQ multiplex PCR; TCRdb stores just in-frame clones and leaves some out. Among about 30,000 clones, approximately 85% were seen once, and the ten largest hold approximately 13%. The CDR3 is 14 residues long. Germline CDR1 SGHDN, CDR2 FVKESK. V was pared by 5 bases and J by 2 bases, with 13 bases between. This material consisted of PBMCs, taken from a patient treated with natalizumab. The chain is built from TRBV14 and TRBJ2-7, with D possibly being TRBD1 (6 bases). This clonotype was sampled from a woman younger than 45 with progressive multifocal leukoencephalopathy. CDR3 sequence: CASSEHRVPYEQYF. The CDR3 DNA sequence: TGTGCCAGCAGCGAGCACAGGGTCCCCTACGAGCAGTACTTC.